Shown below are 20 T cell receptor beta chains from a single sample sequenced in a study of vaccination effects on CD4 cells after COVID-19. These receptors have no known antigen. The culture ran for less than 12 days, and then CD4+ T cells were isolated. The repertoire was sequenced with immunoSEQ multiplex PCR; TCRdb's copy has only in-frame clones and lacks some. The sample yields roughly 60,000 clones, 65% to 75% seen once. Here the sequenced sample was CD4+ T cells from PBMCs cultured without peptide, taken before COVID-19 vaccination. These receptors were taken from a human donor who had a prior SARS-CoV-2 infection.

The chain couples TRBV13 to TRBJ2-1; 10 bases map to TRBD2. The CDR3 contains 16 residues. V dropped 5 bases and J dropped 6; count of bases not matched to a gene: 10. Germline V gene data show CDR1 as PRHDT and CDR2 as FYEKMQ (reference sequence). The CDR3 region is CASSRPASGRSNEQFF. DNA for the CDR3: TGTGCCAGCAGCCGGCCCGCTAGCGGGAGAAGCAATGAGCAGTTCTTC.

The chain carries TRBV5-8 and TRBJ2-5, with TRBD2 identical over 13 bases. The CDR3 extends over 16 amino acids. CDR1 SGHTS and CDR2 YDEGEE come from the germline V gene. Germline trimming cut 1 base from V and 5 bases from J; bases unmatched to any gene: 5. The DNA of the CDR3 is TGTGCCAGCAGCTTGCTCGTACTAGCGGGAGGGGAGACCCAGTACTTC. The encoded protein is CASSLLVLAGGETQYF.

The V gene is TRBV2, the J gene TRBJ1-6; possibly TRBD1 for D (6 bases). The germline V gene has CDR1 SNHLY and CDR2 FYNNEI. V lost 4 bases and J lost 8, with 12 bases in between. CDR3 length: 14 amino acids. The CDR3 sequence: CASSGGARDSPLHF. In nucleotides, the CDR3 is TGTGCCAGCAGTGGGGGGGCCCGGGATTCACCCCTCCACTTT.

The CDR3 sequence is CASSPDGVGRAADTQYF. CDR3 nucleotide sequence: TGTGCCAGCAGCCCCGATGGGGTGGGGAGGGCCGCAGATACGCAGTATTTT. The V and J genes are TRBV11-3 and TRBJ2-3; 7 nucleotides line up with TRBD2. V lost 5 bases to trimming and J lost 4 bases; unmatched junction nucleotides: 15. The CDR3 runs 17 residues. Germline V gene sequence: CDR1 SGHNT, CDR2 YENEEA.

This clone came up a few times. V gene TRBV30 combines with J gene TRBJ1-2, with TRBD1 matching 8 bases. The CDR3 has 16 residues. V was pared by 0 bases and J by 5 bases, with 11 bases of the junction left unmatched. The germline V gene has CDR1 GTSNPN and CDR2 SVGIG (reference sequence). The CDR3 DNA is TGTGCCTGGAGTGTAACTTTCCAGGGGGCAGGATATGGCTACACCTTC. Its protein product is CAWSVTFQGAGYGYTF.

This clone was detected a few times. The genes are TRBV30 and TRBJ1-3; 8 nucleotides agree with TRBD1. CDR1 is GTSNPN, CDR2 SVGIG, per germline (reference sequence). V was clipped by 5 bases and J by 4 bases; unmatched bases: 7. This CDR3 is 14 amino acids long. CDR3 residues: CAWGRTGRGNTIYF. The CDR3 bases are TGTGCCTGGGGGCGGACAGGGAGAGGAAACACCATATATTTT.

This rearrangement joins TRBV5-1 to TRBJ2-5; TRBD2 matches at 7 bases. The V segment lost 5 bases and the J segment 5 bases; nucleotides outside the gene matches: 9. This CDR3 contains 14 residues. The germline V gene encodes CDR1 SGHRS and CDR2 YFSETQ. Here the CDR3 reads CASRAGPQSETQYF. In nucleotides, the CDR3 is TGCGCCAGCAGAGCGGGACCCCAGTCGGAGACCCAGTACTTC.

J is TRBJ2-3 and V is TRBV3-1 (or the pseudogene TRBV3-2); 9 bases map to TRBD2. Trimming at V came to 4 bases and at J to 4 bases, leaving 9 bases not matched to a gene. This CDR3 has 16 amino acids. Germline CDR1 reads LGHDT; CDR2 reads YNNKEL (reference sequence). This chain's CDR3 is CASSPWGGLAPDTQYF. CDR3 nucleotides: TGTGCCAGCAGCCCTTGGGGGGGACTAGCCCCAGATACGCAGTATTTT.

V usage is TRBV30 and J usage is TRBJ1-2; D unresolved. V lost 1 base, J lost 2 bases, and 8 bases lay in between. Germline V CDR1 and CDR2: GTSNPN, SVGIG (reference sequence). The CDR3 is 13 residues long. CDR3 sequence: CAWSGSSNYGYTF. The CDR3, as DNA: TGTGCCTGGAGTGGGTCCTCCAACTATGGCTACACCTTC.

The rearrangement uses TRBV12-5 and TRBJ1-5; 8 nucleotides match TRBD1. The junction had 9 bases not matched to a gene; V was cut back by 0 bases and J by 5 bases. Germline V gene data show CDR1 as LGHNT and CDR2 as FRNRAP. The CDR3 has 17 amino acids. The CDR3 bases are TGTGCTAGTGGTTTGGTACAAGGGGGACAGGATTATCAGCCCCAGCATTTT. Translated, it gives CASGLVQGGQDYQPQHF.

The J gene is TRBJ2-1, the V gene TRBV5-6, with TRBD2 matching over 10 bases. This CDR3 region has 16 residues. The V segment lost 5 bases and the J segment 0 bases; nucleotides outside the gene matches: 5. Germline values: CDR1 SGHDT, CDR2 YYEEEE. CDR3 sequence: CASREWTSGSYNEQFF. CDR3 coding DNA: TGTGCCAGCAGGGAATGGACTAGCGGCTCCTACAATGAGCAGTTCTTC.

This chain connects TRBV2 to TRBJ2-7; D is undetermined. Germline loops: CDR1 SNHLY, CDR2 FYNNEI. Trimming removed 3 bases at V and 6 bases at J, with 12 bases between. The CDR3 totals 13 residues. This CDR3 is CASSEGYTAEQYF. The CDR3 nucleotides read TGTGCCAGCAGTGAGGGGTACACCGCCGAGCAGTACTTC.

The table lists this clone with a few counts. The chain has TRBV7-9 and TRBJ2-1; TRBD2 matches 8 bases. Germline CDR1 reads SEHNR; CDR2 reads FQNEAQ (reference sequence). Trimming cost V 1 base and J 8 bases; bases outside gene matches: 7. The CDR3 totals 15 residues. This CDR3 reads CASSLDRGGFYEQFF. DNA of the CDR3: TGTGCCAGCAGCTTAGATCGGGGGGGCTTCTATGAGCAGTTCTTC.

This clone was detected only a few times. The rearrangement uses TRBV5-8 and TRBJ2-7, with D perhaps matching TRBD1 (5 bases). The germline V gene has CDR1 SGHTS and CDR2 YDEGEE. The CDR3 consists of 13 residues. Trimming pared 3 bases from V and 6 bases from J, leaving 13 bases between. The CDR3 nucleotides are TGTGCCAGCAGCTCATACAGGTCCGGCGAGCAGTACTTC. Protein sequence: CASSSYRSGEQYF.

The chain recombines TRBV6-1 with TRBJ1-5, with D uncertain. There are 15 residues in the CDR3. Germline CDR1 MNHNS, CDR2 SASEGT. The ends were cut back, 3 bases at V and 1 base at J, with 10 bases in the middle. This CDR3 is CASSESRRSNQPQHF. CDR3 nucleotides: TGTGCCAGCAGTGAGTCGCGACGGAGCAATCAGCCCCAGCATTTT.

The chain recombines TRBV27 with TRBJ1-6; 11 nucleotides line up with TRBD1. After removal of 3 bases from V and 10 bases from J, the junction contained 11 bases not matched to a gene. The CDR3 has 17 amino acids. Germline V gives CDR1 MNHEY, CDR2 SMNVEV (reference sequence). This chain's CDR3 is CASSFHPQGQGGSPLHF. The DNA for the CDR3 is TGTGCCAGCAGTTTCCACCCCCAGGGACAGGGGGGGTCACCCCTCCACTTT.

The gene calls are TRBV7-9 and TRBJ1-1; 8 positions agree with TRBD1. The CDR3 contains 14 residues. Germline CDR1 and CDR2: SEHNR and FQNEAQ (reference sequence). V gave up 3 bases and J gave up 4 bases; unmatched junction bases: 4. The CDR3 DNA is TGTGCCAGCAGCTTTAACAGGGGGGGCACTGAAGCTTTCTTT. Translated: CASSFNRGGTEAFF.

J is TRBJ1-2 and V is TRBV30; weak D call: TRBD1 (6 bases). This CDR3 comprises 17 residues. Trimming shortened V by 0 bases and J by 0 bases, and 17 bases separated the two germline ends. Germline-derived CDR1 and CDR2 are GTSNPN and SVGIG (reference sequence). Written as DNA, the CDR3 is TGTGCCTGGAGTGTTTTGAGATTGGGGGCGCCTAACTATGGCTACACCTTC. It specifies CAWSVLRLGAPNYGYTF.

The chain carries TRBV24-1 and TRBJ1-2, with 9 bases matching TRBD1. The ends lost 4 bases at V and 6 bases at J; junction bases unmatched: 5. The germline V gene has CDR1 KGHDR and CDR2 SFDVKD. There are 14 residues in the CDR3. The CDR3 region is CATSDVDRGHGYTF. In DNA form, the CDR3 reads TGTGCCACCAGTGACGTGGACAGGGGACATGGCTACACCTTC.

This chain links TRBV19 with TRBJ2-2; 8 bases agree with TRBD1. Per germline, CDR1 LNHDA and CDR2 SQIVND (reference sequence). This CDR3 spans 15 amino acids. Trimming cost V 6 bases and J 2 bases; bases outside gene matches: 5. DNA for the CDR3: TGTGCCAGTAGCAGACAGGGGACCAACACCGGGGAGCTGTTTTTT. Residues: CASSRQGTNTGELFF. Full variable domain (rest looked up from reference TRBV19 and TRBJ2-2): DGGITQSPKYLFRKEGQNVTLSCEQNLNHDAMYWYRQDPGQGLRLIYYSQIVNDFQKGDIAEGYSVSREKKESFPLTVTSAQKNPTAFYLCASSRQGTNTGELFFGEGSRLTVL.